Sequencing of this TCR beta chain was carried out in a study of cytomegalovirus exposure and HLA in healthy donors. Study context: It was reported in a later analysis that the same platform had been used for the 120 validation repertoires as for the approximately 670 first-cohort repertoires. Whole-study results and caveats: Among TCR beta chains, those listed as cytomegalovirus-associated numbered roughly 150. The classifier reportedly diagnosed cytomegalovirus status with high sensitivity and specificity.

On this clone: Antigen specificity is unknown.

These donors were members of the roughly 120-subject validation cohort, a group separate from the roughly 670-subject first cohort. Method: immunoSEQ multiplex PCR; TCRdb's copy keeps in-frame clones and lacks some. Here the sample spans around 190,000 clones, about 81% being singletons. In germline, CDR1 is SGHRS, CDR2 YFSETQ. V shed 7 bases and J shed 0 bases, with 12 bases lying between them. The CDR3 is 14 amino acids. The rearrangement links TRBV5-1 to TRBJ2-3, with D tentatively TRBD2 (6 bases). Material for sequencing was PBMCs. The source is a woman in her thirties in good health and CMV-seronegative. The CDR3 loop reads CASGDSPSTDTQYF. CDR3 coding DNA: TGCGCCAGCGGGGACTCCCCTAGCACAGATACGCAGTATTTT.